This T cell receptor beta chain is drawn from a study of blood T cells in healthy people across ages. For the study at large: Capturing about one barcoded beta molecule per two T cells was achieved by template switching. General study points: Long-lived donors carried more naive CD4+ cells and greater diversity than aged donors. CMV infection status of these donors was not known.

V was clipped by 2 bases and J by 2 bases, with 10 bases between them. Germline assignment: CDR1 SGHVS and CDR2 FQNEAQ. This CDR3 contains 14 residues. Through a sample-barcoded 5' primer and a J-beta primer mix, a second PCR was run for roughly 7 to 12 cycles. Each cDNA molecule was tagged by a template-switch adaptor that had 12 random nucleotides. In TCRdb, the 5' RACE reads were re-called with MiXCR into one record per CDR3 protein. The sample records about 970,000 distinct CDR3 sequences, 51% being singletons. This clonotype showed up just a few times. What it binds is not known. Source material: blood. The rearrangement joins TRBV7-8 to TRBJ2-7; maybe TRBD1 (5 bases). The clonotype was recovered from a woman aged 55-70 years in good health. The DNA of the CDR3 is TGTGCCAGCAGCTTACTCCAGGGCCCCTACGAGCAGTACTTC. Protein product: CASSLLQGPYEQYF.